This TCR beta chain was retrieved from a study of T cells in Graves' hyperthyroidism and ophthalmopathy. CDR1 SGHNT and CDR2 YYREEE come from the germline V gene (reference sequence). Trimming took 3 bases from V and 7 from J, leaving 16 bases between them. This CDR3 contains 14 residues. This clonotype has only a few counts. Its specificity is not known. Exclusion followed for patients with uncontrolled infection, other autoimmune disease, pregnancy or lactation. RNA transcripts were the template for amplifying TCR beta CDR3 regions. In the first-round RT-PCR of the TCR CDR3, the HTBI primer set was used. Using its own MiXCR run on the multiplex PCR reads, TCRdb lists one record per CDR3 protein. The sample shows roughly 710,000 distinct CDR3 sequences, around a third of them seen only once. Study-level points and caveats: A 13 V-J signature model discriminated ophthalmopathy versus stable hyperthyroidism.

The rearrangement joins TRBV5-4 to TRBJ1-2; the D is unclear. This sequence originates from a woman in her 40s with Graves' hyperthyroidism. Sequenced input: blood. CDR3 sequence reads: CASSSGGTQTGYTF. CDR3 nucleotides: TGTGCCAGCAGCTCCGGAGGAACCCAGACTGGCTACACCTTC.